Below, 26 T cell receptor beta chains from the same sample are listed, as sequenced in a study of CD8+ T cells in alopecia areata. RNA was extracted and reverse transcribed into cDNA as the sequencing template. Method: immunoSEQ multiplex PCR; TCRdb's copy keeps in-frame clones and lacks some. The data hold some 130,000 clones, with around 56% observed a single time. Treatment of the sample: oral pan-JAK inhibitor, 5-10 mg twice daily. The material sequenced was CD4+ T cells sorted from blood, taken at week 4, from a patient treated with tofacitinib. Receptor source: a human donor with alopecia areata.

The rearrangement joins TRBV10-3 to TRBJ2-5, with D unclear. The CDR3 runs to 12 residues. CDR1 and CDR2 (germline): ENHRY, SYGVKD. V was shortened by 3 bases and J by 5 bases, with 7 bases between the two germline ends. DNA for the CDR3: TGTGCCATCAGTGACATAGGGGAGACCCAGTACTTC. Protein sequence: CAISDIGETQYF.

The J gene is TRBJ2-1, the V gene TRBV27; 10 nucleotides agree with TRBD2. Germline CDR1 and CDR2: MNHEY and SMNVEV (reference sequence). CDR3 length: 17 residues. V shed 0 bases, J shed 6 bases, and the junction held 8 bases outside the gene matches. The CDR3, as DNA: TGTGCCAGCAGTTTATCGATGCCTAGCGGGAGTATCAATGAGCAGTTCTTC. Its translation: CASSLSMPSGSINEQFF.

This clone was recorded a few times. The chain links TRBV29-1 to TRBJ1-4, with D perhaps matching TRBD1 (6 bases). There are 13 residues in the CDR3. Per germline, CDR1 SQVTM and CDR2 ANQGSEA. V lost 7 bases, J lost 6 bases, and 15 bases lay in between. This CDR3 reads CSAGAGADEKLFF. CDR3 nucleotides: TGCAGCGCCGGGGCGGGGGCGGATGAAAAACTGTTTTTT.

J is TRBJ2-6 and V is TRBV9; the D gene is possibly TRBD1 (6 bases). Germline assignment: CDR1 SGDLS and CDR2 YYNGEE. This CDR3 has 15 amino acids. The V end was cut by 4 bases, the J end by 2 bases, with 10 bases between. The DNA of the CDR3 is TGTGCCAGCAGCCAAGGGGGTGCTGGGGCCAACGTCCTGACTTTC. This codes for CASSQGGAGANVLTF.

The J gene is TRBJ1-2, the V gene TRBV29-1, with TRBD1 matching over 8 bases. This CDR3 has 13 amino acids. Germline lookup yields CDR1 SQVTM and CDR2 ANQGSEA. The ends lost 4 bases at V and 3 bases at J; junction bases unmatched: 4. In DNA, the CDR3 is TGCAGCGTTGGAGACAGGGGCGACTATGGCTACACCTTC. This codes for CSVGDRGDYGYTF.

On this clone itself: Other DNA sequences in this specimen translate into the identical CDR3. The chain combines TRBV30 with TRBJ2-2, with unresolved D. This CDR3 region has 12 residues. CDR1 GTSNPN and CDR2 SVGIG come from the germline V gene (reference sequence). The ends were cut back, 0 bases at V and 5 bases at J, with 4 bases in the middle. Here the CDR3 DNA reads TGTGCCTGGAGTGTCCTTACCGGGGAGCTGTTTTTT. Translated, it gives CAWSVLTGELFF. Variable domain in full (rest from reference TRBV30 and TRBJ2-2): SQTIHQWPATLVQPVGSPLSLECTVEGTSNPNLYWYRQAAGRGLQLLFYSVGIGQISSEVPQNLSASRPQDRQFILSSKKLLLSDSGFYLCAWSVLTGELFFGEGSRLTVL.

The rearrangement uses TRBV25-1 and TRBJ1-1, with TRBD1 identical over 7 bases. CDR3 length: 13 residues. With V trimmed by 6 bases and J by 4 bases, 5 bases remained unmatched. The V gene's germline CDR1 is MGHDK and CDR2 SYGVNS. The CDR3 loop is CASRDREITEAFF. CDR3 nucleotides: TGTGCCAGCAGAGACAGGGAAATCACTGAAGCTTTCTTT.

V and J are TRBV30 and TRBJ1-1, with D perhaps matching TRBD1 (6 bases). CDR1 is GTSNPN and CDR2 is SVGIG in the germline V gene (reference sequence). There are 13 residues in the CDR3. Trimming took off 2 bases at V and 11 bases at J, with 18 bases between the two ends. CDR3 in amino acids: CAWSPGGAGEAFF. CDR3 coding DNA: TGTGCCTGGAGTCCTGGGGGGGCTGGAGAGGCTTTCTTT.

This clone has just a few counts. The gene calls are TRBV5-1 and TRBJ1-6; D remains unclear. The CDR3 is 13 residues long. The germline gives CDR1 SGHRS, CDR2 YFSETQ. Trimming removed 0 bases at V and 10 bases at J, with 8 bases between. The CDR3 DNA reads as TGCGCCAGCAGCTTGGCCGGACGCTCACCCCTCCACTTT. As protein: CASSLAGRSPLHF.

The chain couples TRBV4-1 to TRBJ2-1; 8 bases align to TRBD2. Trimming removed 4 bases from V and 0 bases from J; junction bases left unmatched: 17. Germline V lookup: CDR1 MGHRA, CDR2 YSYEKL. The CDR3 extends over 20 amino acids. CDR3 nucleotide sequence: TGCGCCAGCAGCCTACCCCGGCTAGCGGGCCGTTCTAGCTCCTACAATGAGCAGTTCTTC. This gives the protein CASSLPRLAGRSSSYNEQFF.

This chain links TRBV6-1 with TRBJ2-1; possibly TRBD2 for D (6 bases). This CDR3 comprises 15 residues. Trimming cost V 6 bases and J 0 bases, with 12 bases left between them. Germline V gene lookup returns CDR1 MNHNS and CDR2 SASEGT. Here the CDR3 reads CASSARRGSYNEQFF. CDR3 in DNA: TGTGCCAGCAGCGCTAGGAGGGGCTCCTACAATGAGCAGTTCTTC.

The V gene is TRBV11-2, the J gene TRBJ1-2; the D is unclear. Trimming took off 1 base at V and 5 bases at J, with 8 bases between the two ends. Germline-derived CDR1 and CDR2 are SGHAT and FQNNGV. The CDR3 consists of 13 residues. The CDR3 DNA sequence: TGTGCCAGCAGCTTAGGGCGTCCGTATGGCTACACCTTC. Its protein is CASSLGRPYGYTF.

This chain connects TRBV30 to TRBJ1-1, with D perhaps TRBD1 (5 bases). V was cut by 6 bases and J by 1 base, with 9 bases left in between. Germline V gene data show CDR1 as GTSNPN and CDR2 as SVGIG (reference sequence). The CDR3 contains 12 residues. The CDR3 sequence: CACNRWNTEAFF. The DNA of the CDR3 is TGTGCCTGTAACAGGTGGAACACTGAAGCTTTCTTT.

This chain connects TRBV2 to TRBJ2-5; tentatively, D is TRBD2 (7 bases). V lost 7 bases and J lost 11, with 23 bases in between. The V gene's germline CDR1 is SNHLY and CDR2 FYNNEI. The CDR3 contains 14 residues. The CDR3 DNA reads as TGTGCCAGCAAGGGGGGCACACAGGGAGGGGAGCAGTACTTC. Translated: CASKGGTQGGEQYF.

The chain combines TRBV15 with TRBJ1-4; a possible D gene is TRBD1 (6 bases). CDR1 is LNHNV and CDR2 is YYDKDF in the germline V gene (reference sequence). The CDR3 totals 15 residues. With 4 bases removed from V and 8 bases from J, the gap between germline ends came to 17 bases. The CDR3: CATSTRWGRREKLFF. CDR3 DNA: TGTGCCACCAGCACCCGCTGGGGGCGCCGGGAAAAACTGTTTTTT.

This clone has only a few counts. The CDR3 loop is CASSQGAGTSGYNEQFF. The CDR3 coding sequence is TGCGCCAGCAGCCAAGGAGCCGGGACTAGTGGCTACAATGAGCAGTTCTTC. The chain carries TRBV4-1 and TRBJ2-1, with TRBD2 identical over 8 bases. V was clipped by 1 base and J by 3 bases; unmatched bases: 8. The V gene's germline CDR1 is MGHRA and CDR2 YSYEKL. CDR3 size: 17 residues.

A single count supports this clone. The CDR3 DNA reads TGCAGCGTACAGAACAGGGCTGGCTACACCTTC. This codes for CSVQNRAGYTF. V usage is TRBV29-1 and J usage is TRBJ1-2, with D possibly being TRBD1 (6 bases). V lost 6 bases, J lost 7 bases, and 12 bases lay in between. The CDR3 consists of 11 residues. Germline V gene lookup returns CDR1 SQVTM and CDR2 ANQGSEA.

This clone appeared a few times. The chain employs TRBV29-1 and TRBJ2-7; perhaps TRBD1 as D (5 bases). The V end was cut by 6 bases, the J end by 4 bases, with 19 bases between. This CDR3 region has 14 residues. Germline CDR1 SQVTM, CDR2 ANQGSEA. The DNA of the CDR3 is TGCAGCGTGATGACAGTCGCCCTCCAATACGAGCAGTACTTC. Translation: CSVMTVALQYEQYF.

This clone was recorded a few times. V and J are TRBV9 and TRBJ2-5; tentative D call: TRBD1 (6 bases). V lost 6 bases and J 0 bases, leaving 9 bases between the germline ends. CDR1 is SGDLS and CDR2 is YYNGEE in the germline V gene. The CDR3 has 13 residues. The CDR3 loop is CASNRQDQETQYF. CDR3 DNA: TGTGCCAGCAACCGACAGGACCAAGAGACCCAGTACTTC.

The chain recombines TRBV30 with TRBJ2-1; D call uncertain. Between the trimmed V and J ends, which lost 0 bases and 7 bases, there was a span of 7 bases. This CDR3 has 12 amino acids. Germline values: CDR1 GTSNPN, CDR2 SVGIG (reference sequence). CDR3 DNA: TGTGCCTGGAGTGTACTGTGGAATGAGCAGTTCTTC. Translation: CAWSVLWNEQFF.

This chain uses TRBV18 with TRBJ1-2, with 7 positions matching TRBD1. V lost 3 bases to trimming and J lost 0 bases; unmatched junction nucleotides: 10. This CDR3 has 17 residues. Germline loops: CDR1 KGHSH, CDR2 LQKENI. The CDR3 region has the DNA TGTGCCAGCTCACCTCAATCAGGGGGACGGGCTAACTATGGCTACACCTTC. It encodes CASSPQSGGRANYGYTF.

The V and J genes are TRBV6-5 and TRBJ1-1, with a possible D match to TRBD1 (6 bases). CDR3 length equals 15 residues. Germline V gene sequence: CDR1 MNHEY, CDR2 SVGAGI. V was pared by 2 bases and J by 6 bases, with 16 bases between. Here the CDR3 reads CASSYRSRGTAEAFF. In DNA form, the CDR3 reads TGTGCCAGCAGTTACCGTTCGAGGGGGACTGCTGAAGCTTTCTTT.

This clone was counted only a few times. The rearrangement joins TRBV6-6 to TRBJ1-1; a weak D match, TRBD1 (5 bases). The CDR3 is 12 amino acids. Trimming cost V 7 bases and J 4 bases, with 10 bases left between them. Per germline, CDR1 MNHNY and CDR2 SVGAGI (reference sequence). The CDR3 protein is CASTEGPTEAFF. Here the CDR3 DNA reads TGTGCCAGCACCGAGGGACCCACTGAAGCTTTCTTT.

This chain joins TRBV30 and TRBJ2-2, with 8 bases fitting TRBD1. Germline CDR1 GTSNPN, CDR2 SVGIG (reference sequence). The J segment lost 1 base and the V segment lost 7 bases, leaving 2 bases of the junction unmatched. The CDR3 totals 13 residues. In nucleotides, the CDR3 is TGTGCCTCCGGGACAGGGAACACCGGGGAGCTGTTTTTT. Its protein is CASGTGNTGELFF.

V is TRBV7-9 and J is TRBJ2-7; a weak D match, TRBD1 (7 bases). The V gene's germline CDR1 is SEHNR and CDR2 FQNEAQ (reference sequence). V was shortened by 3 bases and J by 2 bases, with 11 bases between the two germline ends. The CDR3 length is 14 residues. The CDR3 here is CASSLTRGPYEQYF. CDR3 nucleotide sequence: TGTGCCAGCAGCTTGACTAGGGGGCCCTACGAGCAGTACTTC.

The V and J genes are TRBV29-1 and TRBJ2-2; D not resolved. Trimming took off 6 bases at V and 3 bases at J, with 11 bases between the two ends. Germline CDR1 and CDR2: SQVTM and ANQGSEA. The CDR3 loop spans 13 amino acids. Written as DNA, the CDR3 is TGCAGCGTGACAAAGAGATACACCGGGGAGCTGTTTTTT. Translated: CSVTKRYTGELFF.